The subject of this entry is one TCR beta chain. CDR3 size: 14 residues. CDR1 and CDR2 (germline): SGHDT, YYEEEE. With V trimmed by 3 bases and J by 3 bases, 6 bases remained unmatched. The source of the sample is a study of shared clonotypes between healthy human individuals. Sequenced by immunoSEQ multiplex PCR; TCRdb stores in-frame clones only, minus some. The sample records fewer than 150,000 clones, 55% to 80% being singletons. This clonotype was sampled from a woman under 40 in good health. Source material: memory CD8+ T cells sorted from blood. Subset given: CD45RO+ cells pooled with CCR7-negative TemRA cells. J is TRBJ2-7 and V is TRBV5-6; TRBD1 agrees at 7 bases. The CDR3 DNA is TGTGCCAGCAGCTGGGGGTCAGGGGGCTACGAGCAGTACTTC. It codes for CASSWGSGGYEQYF.